The present entry profiles one TCR beta chain with its context. The target antigen is unknown. This entry comes from a study of a mutant IDH1 vaccine in newly diagnosed glioma. Study-wide results and limits: It was about 94% of patients that developed vaccine-induced immune responses.

The data were produced by immunoSEQ multiplex PCR, yet TCRdb's version contains in-frame clones alone and is incomplete. The data show around 60,000 clones, roughly 79% seen once. V shed 5 bases and J shed 1 base, with 19 bases lying between them. The CDR3 is 16 amino acids. Germline CDR1 reads SGHRS; CDR2 reads YFSETQ. The time point was: week 35, safety follow-up. Doses consisted of 300 ug of mutant IDH1 20-mer peptide each, paired with topical imiquimod. The sample in question was PBMCs, obtained from a glioma patient whose treatment included an IDH1 peptide vaccine. The sequence came from a middle-aged man with glioma. V and J are TRBV5-1 and TRBJ2-7, with D possibly matching TRBD1 (6 bases). The CDR3 coding sequence is TGCGCCAGCAGTTATAATGGGGGCTCAGCGTCCTACGAGCAGTACTTC. Protein: CASSYNGGSASYEQYF. Using reference TRBV5-1 and TRBJ2-7 for the parts outside the CDR3, the full variable domain is KAGVTQTPRYLIKTRGQQVTLSCSPISGHRSVSWYQQTPGQGLQFLFEYFSETQRNKGNFPGRFSGRQFSNSRSEMNVSTLELGDSALYLCASSYNGGSASYEQYFGPGTRLTVT.